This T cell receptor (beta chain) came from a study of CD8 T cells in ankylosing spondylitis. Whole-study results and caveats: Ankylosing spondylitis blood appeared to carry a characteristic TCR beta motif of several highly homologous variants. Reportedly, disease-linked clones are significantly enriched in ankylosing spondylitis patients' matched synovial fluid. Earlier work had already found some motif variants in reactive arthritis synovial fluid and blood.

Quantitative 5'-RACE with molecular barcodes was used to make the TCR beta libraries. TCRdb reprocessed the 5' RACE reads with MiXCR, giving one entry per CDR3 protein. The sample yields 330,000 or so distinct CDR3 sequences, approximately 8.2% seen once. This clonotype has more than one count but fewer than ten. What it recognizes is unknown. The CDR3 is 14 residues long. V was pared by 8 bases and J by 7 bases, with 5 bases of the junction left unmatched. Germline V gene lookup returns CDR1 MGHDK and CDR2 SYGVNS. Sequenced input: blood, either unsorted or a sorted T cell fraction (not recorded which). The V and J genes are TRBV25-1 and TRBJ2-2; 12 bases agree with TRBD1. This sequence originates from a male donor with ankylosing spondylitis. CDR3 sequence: CASRGQGANGELFF. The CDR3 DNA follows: TGTGCCAGCCGGGGACAGGGGGCTAACGGGGAGCTGTTTTTT.